A selection of T cell receptor beta chains follows, all from one sample in a study of T cells after yellow fever vaccination. TCRdb independently ran MiXCR on the 5' RACE reads; one entry per CDR3 protein. The sample records hundreds of thousands of distinct CDR3 sequences, roughly 12% being singletons. The specimen was PBMCs, collected on the day of the yellow fever booster vaccination. The receptors here all came from a man aged 25-45 years who received the YFV17D yellow fever vaccine. CDR3s include the opening cysteine and the closing phenylalanine or tryptophan. Each record gives: D gene, CDR3 length, clone size, V gene, J gene, CDR3 DNA, CDR3 protein. A D gene is named only where the DNA matches it firmly. For some rows the clone size is stated as once, few or many, or as a class when expanded; others skip it.

>NA|14|NA|TRBV30|TRBJ1-2
TGTGCCTGGAGTGAAAGCCTTTTCGTCTATGGCTACACCTTC
CAWSESLFVYGYTF
>NA|15|NA|TRBV20-1|TRBJ2-3
TGCAGTGTTCAGGGGCCTAGCGTTAGCACAGATACGCAGTATTTT
CSVQGPSVSTDTQYF
>NA|14|few|TRBV5-1|TRBJ2-2
TGCGCCAGCAGCTTTGCGGAAGGGGATCGGGAGCTGTTTTTT
CASSFAEGDRELFF
>TRBD1|15|NA|TRBV5-6|TRBJ2-5
TGTGCCAGCATTCCGGGACAGGGTTCTCAAGAGACCCAGTACTTC
CASIPGQGSQETQYF
>NA|15|NA|TRBV7-9|TRBJ2-2
TGTGCCAGCAGCTCTGTCGGCGGGATAAGTGGGGAGCTGTTTTTT
CASSSVGGISGELFF
>NA|12|few|TRBV29-1|TRBJ1-4
TGCAGCGTTGAAGGGAGTAATGAAAAACTGTTTTTT
CSVEGSNEKLFF
>TRBD2|16|few|TRBV7-8|TRBJ2-1
TGTGCCAGCAGCTTATTTCCGCTAGCGGGGGGTAATGAGCAGTTCTTC
CASSLFPLAGGNEQFF
>NA|12|NA|TRBV2|TRBJ2-1
TGTGCCAGCAGTGAAGCGGGGGATAGTCGGTTCTTC
CASSEAGDSRFF
>NA|17|NA|TRBV10-3|TRBJ2-3
TGTGCCAGCAGTCGAGACGACACCCCAGGAGTCGCAGATACGCAGTATTTT
CASSRDDTPGVADTQYF
>NA|15|few|TRBV6-1|TRBJ2-1
TGTGCCAGCAGGCCCACTCTTACCTCCTACAATGAGCAGTTCTTC
CASRPTLTSYNEQFF
>NA|13|NA|TRBV5-4|TRBJ2-3
TGTGCCAGCAGATCCCCAGAGACAGATACGCAGTATTTT
CASRSPETDTQYF
>NA|12|NA|TRBV5-5|TRBJ2-3
TGTGCCAGCAGCCTAAACGACGATACGCAGTATTTT
CASSLNDDTQYF
>NA|13|NA|TRBV27|TRBJ1-1
TGTGCCAGCACGGGAGTTAGGAGCTCTGAAGCTTTCTTT
CASTGVRSSEAFF
>NA|15|few|TRBV18|TRBJ1-5
TGTGCCAGCTCACCCGGGACACCCGGGAATCAGCCCCAGCATTTT
CASSPGTPGNQPQHF
>NA|16|NA|TRBV5-5|TRBJ2-7
TGTGCCAGCAGCTGGTCCGACGGGATTCCAGCCTACGAGCAGTACTTC
CASSWSDGIPAYEQYF
>TRBD2|17|NA|TRBV19|TRBJ2-3
TGTGCCAGTAGACGGCTCCCGACTAGCGGGAACTCAGATACGCAGTATTTT
CASRRLPTSGNSDTQYF
>NA|12|few|TRBV6-2/TRBV6-3|TRBJ1-1
TGTGCCAGCAGTTACTCGCAGGGCGCGGCTTTCTTT
CASSYSQGAAFF
>NA|12|NA|TRBV12-3/TRBV12-4|TRBJ2-7
TGTGCCAGCAGCTACTTAGACCGCGAGCAGTACTTC
CASSYLDREQYF
>TRBD2|17|NA|TRBV7-8|TRBJ2-3
TGTGCCAGCAGCCCCCCTTCAGCGGGAGGGGGCTCAGATACGCAGTATTTT
CASSPPSAGGGSDTQYF
>TRBD2|15|few|TRBV18|TRBJ2-7
TGTGCCAGCTCACCTTCTAGCGGGTCCGCCTACGAGCAGTACTTC
CASSPSSGSAYEQYF
>TRBD2|13|NA|TRBV20-1|TRBJ2-1
TGCAGTGCGGGGACTAGCGGGAGCAATGAGCAGTTCTTC
CSAGTSGSNEQFF
>NA|16|NA|TRBV7-6|TRBJ2-2
TGTGCCAGCAGCCCCCAACTAGGATCGAACACCGGGGAGCTGTTTTTT
CASSPQLGSNTGELFF
>TRBD2|14|few|TRBV5-1|TRBJ2-7
TGCGCCAGCAGCTTATCTAGCGGGAGTTGGGAGCAGTACTTC
CASSLSSGSWEQYF
>TRBD1|13|NA|TRBV4-3|TRBJ1-2
TGCGCCAGCAGCCACGGGGAGGGACAGCTCTACACCTTC
CASSHGEGQLYTF
>TRBD2|18|NA|TRBV20-1|TRBJ2-1
TGCAGTGCAGACCCGGGACTAGCGGGAGGGAGCTCCTACAATGAGCAGTTCTTC
CSADPGLAGGSSYNEQFF
>TRBD2|17|NA|TRBV7-2|TRBJ2-1
TGTGCCAGCAGCTTAGTGGGACTAGCGGGAGGGTCGGGGGAGCAGTTCTTC
CASSLVGLAGGSGEQFF
>NA|13|few|TRBV7-2|TRBJ1-2
TGTGCCAGCAGCTTAAGAGGGGTTGGAGGCTACACCTTC
CASSLRGVGGYTF
>TRBD2|13|NA|TRBV29-1|TRBJ2-3
TGCAGCGTTGCCCCTAGCGGTTTAGATACGCAGTATTTT
CSVAPSGLDTQYF
>NA|14|few|TRBV2|TRBJ2-3
TGTGCCAGCGATCTTACAGGCTCGACAGATACGCAGTATTTT
CASDLTGSTDTQYF
>NA|16|NA|TRBV12-3/TRBV12-4|TRBJ1-5
TGTGCCAGCAGTTTATCCGGTGAGAGCTTCAATCAGCCCCAGCATTTT
CASSLSGESFNQPQHF
>NA|10|NA|TRBV4-3|TRBJ1-4
TGCGCCGCATCGAAGGAAAAACTGTTTTTT
CAASKEKLFF
>NA|16|NA|TRBV7-2|TRBJ2-5
TGTGCCAGCAGCCCCCCGGGACCGAAAATCCAAGAGACCCAGTACTTC
CASSPPGPKIQETQYF
>NA|13|NA|TRBV5-6|TRBJ2-7
TGTGCCAGCAGCTTGGGTGACGGGGGAAAGCAGTACTTC
CASSLGDGGKQYF
>TRBD2|14|NA|TRBV20-1|TRBJ2-7
TGCAGTGCCCCAGTCCAGCGGGAGAAAAGCGAGCAGTACTTC
CSAPVQREKSEQYF
>NA|13|NA|TRBV11-1|TRBJ2-1
TGTGCCAGCAGCTTAACCAGGGGTTTTGAGCAGTTCTTC
CASSLTRGFEQFF
>NA|13|few|TRBV18|TRBJ2-7
TGTGCCAGCTCACCCACCCATCGGAGCGAGCAGTACTTC
CASSPTHRSEQYF
>NA|12|NA|TRBV20-1|TRBJ2-7
TGCAGTGCTAGACCATCTATCTACGAGCAGTACTTC
CSARPSIYEQYF
>NA|13|NA|TRBV10-2|TRBJ1-6
TGCGCCAGCAGGGGGACTAGTAATTCACCCCTCCACTTT
CASRGTSNSPLHF
>TRBD1|16|once|TRBV6-2/TRBV6-3|TRBJ2-5
TGTGCCAGCAGTTATCCAAACGGACAGGGGGTCGAGACCCAGTACTTC
CASSYPNGQGVETQYF
>TRBD1|14|many|TRBV5-1|TRBJ2-1
TGCGCCAGCTTAGGGACAGGGACTTACAATGAGCAGTTCTTC
CASLGTGTYNEQFF
>TRBD2|15|few|TRBV7-3|TRBJ2-1
TGTGCCAGCAGCTTAACCGGGAGGACCTACAATGAGCAGTTCTTC
CASSLTGRTYNEQFF
>NA|14|few|TRBV5-1|TRBJ2-2
TGCGCCAGCAGCTTGCAAGAGAACACCGGGGAGCTGTTTTTT
CASSLQENTGELFF
>NA|15|few|TRBV19|TRBJ2-3
TGTGCCAGTAGTATAGTTCAAGGGTCGGCAGATACGCAGTATTTT
CASSIVQGSADTQYF
>TRBD2|16|many|TRBV11-3|TRBJ2-1
TGTGCCAGCAGCTCTGGGGGGAGCGGGAGTTTCAATGAGCAGTTCTTC
CASSSGGSGSFNEQFF
>NA|12|few|TRBV10-1|TRBJ2-3
TGCGCCAGCAGCGAGGGAGAAGATACGCAGTATTTT
CASSEGEDTQYF
>TRBD1|14|few|TRBV29-1|TRBJ2-7
TGCAGCGTGACGTTGGACAGGACGATTTACGAGCAGTACTTC
CSVTLDRTIYEQYF
>TRBD1|15|NA|TRBV6-2/TRBV6-3|TRBJ2-7
TGTGCCAGCACCCGCCGTGGGACAGGGGTCCACGAGCAGTACTTC
CASTRRGTGVHEQYF
>TRBD2|16|many|TRBV5-5|TRBJ2-5
TGTGCCAGCAGCTTGGAGCTGGCTAGCGGGAGGGAGACCCAGTACTTC
CASSLELASGRETQYF
>NA|13|many|TRBV12-3/TRBV12-4|TRBJ2-2
TGTGCCAGCAGCATGTGGGACACCGGGGAACTGTTTTTT
CASSMWDTGELFF
>NA|16|few|TRBV5-1|TRBJ2-7
TGCGCCAGCAGCTTGGGAGGGACGGGCTCAGGAAACGAGCAGTACTTC
CASSLGGTGSGNEQYF
>TRBD2|15|few|TRBV5-6|TRBJ2-3
TGTGCCAGCAGCTTGGCGCGGGAGGACACAGATACGCAGTATTTT
CASSLAREDTDTQYF
>NA|14|NA|TRBV9|TRBJ2-3
TGTGCCAGCAGCGTTCAAGCTAGCACAGATACGCAGTATTTT
CASSVQASTDTQYF
>TRBD1|19|NA|TRBV5-1|TRBJ2-2
TGCGCCAGCAGCTTGTCAACGGGACAGGGGGCGCTAAGGGCCGGGGAGCTGTTTTTT
CASSLSTGQGALRAGELFF
>NA|15|few|TRBV4-3|TRBJ1-1
TGCGCCAGCAGCCAGCTCATCAGGGGAGACACTGAAGCTTTCTTT
CASSQLIRGDTEAFF
>TRBD2|15|NA|TRBV7-8|TRBJ2-5
TGTGCCAGCAGTCCGACGCGGGGGAGTGGAGAGACCCAGTACTTC
CASSPTRGSGETQYF